The rows below give T cell receptor beta chains drawn from one sample of a study of beta chain features in type 1 diabetes. The protocol was immunoSEQ multiplex PCR, while the TCRdb copy is restricted to in-frame clones and leaves out a portion. The repertoire holds about 410,000 clones, with around 14% as singletons. The sequenced sample consisted of naive CD4+ T cells from blood. The receptors were gathered from a man aged 25 to 40 in good health. Each CDR3 is given with its conserved first and last residue.

J gene,V gene,CDR3 protein
TRBJ2-1,TRBV11-3,CASSLKGSGPYNEQFF
TRBJ1-1,TRBV14,CASSQTENTEAFF
TRBJ2-5,TRBV5-6,CASRYSPQETQYF
TRBJ2-3,TRBV6-1,CASSGKQGTSTDTQYF
TRBJ1-1,TRBV6-5,CASSYGVDTEAFF
TRBJ2-3,TRBV30,CAWTPQGDTQYF
TRBJ2-6,TRBV30,CAWSVGLQRISSGANVLTF
TRBJ1-1,TRBV2,CASVTDPAFF
TRBJ2-1,TRBV29-1,CSVGPMASGNIGAEQFF
TRBJ2-7,TRBV12-5,CASGLTKGASYEQYF
TRBJ2-5,TRBV30,CAWSVGGETQYF
TRBJ2-1,TRBV19,CASSRLAEPNEQFF
TRBJ1-1,TRBV30,CAWSVRLGYAEAFF
TRBJ1-2,TRBV30,CAWSGGMPTF
TRBJ2-1,TRBV7-9,CASTRGLAAYHEQFF
TRBJ2-2,TRBV5-1,CASSLVAGDRTGELFF
TRBJ2-4,TRBV30,CAWGRGVGKNIQYF
TRBJ2-1,TRBV25-1,CASSEWVSGGLYNEQFF
TRBJ2-5,TRBV7-6,CASSRWGDGETQYF
TRBJ1-1,TRBV14,CASSLAGPRNTEAFF
TRBJ2-1,TRBV19,CASRRTGNNEQFF
TRBJ1-1,TRBV7-6,CASSRGQTNTEAFF
TRBJ2-5,TRBV4-1,CASSRNSGVKETQYF
TRBJ2-3,TRBV6-1,CASSELGGTGGLDTQYF
TRBJ1-5,TRBV2,CASRVQEGGPQHF
TRBJ1-1,TRBV19,CASSGQTTEAFF
TRBJ1-2,TRBV9,CASSSGPWSGYGYTF
TRBJ1-2,TRBV5-1,CASSLQGVGYGYTF
TRBJ2-3,TRBV4-3,CASSQEWQDTQYF
TRBJ2-3,TRBV5-6,CASSPLWPGGGTDTQYF
TRBJ2-5,TRBV7-2,CASSLVPGPGETQYF
TRBJ2-7,TRBV4-1,CASSHPDRGYEQYF
TRBJ2-5,TRBV15,CATSRVPSGRAETQYF
TRBJ1-1,TRBV7-2,CASSYKTEVTEAFF
TRBJ1-1,TRBV6-4,CASKLDSGGTEAFF
TRBJ1-5,TRBV5-1,CASSLEPMGGSNQPQHF
TRBJ2-2,TRBV7-6,CASSLLASGAGELFF
TRBJ2-5,TRBV7-2,CASSLRDRGETQYF
TRBJ2-7,TRBV4-3,CASSRGTSGSGYEQYF
TRBJ2-1,TRBV30,CAWSVLIAGNEQFF
TRBJ1-4,TRBV18,CASRILEKLFF
TRBJ2-2,TRBV27,CASGQIAGGPGGELFF
TRBJ2-7,TRBV9,CASSVGQAVGEQYF
TRBJ2-1,TRBV30,CAWERLAGGYEQFF
TRBJ2-1,TRBV6-1,CASSETPLYNEQFF
TRBJ1-4,TRBV30,CAWRARATNEKLFF
TRBJ2-7,TRBV6-1,CASSRQGSQPYEQYF
TRBJ2-3,TRBV7-2,CASSSGTSGDLITDTQYF
TRBJ2-1,TRBV7-3,CASSSKGLAGGVEQFF
TRBJ2-7,TRBV7-2,CASSLRGSGAGEQYF
TRBJ2-3,TRBV6-1,CASCRDTSADTQYF
TRBJ2-3,TRBV4-1,CASSPIRLTGPRGTDTQYF
TRBJ2-3,TRBV5-6,CASRLDPSGTGGTQYF
TRBJ2-5,TRBV19,CASTGTQETQYF
TRBJ2-1,TRBV7-8,CASSIRDEQFF
TRBJ2-7,TRBV18,CASSFEAEQYF
TRBJ2-4,TRBV2,CASSRPTQKNIQYF